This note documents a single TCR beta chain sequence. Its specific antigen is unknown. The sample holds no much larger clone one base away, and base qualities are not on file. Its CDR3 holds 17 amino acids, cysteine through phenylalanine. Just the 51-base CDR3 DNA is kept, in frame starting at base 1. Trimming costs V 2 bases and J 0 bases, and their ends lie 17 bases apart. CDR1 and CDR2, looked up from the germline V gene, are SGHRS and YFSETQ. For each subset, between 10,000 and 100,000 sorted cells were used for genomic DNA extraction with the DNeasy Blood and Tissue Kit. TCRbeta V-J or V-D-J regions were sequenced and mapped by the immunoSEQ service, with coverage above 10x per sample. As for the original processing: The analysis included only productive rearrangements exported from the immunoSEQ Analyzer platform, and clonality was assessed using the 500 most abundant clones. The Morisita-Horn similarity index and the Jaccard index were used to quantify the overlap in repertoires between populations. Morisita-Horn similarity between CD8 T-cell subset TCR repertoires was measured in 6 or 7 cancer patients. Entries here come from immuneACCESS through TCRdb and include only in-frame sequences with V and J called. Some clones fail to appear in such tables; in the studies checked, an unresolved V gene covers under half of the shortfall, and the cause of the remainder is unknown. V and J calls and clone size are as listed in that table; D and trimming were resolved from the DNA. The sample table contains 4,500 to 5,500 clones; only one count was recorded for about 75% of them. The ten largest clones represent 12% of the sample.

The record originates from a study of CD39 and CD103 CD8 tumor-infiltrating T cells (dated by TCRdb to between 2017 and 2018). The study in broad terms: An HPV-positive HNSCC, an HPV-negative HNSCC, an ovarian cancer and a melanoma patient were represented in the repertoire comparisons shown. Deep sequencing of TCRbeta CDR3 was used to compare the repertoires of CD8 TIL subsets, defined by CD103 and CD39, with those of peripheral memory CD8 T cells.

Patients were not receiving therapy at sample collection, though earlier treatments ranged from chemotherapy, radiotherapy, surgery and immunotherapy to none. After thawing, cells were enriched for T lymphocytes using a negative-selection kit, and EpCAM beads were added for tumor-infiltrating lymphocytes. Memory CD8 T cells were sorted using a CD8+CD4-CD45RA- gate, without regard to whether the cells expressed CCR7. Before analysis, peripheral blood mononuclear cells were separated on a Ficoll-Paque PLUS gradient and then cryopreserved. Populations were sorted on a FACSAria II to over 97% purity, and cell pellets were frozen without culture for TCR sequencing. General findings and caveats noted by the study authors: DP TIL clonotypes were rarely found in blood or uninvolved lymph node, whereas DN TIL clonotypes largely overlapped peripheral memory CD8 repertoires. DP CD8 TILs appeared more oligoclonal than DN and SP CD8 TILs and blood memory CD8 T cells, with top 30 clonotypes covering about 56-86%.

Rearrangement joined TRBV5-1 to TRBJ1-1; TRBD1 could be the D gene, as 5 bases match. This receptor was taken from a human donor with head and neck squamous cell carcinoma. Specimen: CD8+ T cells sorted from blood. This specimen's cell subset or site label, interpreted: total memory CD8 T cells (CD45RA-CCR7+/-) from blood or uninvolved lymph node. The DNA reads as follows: TGCGCCAGCAGCTTCGGTAGTAGGGGCCAGTTGAACACTGAAGCTTTCTTT. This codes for CASSFGSRGQLNTEAFF.